Following are 10 T cell receptor beta chains from one sample sequenced in a study of identical twins. One entry per CDR3 protein results from TCRdb running MiXCR on the 5' RACE reads. Seen here are 1.5 million to 2 million distinct CDR3 sequences, less than 35% observed once, and the top ten hold about 0.27%. The sample consisted of cord blood. These receptors were obtained from a newborn girl in good health.

The chain uses TRBV20-1 and TRBJ2-5; 7 nucleotides align to TRBD2. Germline-derived CDR1 and CDR2 are DFQATT and SNEGSKA (reference sequence). This CDR3 region has 14 residues. Trimming took 2 bases from V and 3 from J; bases not matched to a gene: 6. The CDR3 sequence is CSARLRRGKETQYF. Here the CDR3 DNA reads TGCAGTGCTAGACTGAGGCGGGGGAAAGAGACCCAGTACTTC.

The CDR3, as DNA: TGTGCCAGCAGGACAGGACTCAATTCACCCCTCCACTTT. Its translation: CASRTGLNSPLHF. The rearrangement joins TRBV28 to TRBJ1-6; a weak D match, TRBD1 (6 bases). Trimming took 6 bases from V and 7 from J, leaving 10 bases between them. This CDR3 region has 13 residues. From germline, CDR1 is MDHEN and CDR2 SYDVKM.

The chain employs TRBV5-1 and TRBJ2-7, with 10 bases lining up with TRBD1. Germline assignment: CDR1 SGHRS and CDR2 YFSETQ. This CDR3 has 16 residues. V was clipped by 4 bases and J by 0 bases; unmatched bases: 7. The CDR3 coding sequence is TGCGCCAGCAGCCTGGGACAGGGGTTTATCTCCTACGAGCAGTACTTC. It is translated as CASSLGQGFISYEQYF.

This clonotype appeared a few times. The chain recombines TRBV20-1 with TRBJ2-1, with 10 bases aligning to TRBD2. CDR1 and CDR2 (germline): DFQATT, SNEGSKA (reference sequence). The CDR3 is made up of 13 amino acids. The CDR3 is CRPGASGRNEQFF. The DNA of the CDR3 is TGCAGGCCGGGGGCTAGCGGGAGAAATGAGCAGTTCTTC.

This clonotype was recorded at least ten times. An end of the junction differs from the germline gene, which may be a read error. The chain is built from TRBV5-1 and TRBJ2-1; 7 bases align to TRBD2. The CDR3 runs to 14 residues. Germline V CDR1 and CDR2: SGHRS, YFSETQ. The CDR3 DNA is TGTGCCAGCAGTTTAGTCGGCGGGAGCAATGAGCAGTTCTTC. Its translation is CASSLVGGSNEQFF.

V is TRBV4-2 and J is TRBJ2-5; maybe TRBD1 (6 bases). Trimming shortened V by 4 bases and J by 4 bases, and 13 bases separated the two germline ends. The germline CDR1 and CDR2 sequences are LGHNA and YNFKEQ. This CDR3 comprises 14 residues. As DNA, the CDR3 is TGTGCCAGCAGCCGATTAGAACAGGGAGAGACCCAGTACTTC. The encoded protein is CASSRLEQGETQYF.

This clonotype is a singleton in its sample. Relative to the germline gene, one junction end is altered; a read error may explain this. The rearrangement uses TRBV20-1 and TRBJ2-7; 7 positions agree with TRBD2. There are 14 residues in the CDR3. Germline V gene sequence: CDR1 DFQATT, CDR2 SNEGSKA (reference sequence). The CDR3 here is CSAGDVGRIYEQYF. In DNA, the CDR3 is TGCAGTGCTGGAGATGTCGGGAGGATCTACGAGCAGTACTTC.

Note on this clonotype: Germline is not matched at one junction end, which may reflect a read error. The rearrangement joins TRBV11-2 to TRBJ2-3; no clear D gene. CDR1 and CDR2 from the germline V gene are SGHAT and FQNNGV. The CDR3 has 16 residues. In DNA, the CDR3 is TGTGCCAGCGGCTTGGTGCCCCTCCTTTACACAGATACGCAGTATTTT. Translated, it gives CASGLVPLLYTDTQYF.

There are a few counts of this clonotype. This rearrangement joins TRBV5-1 to TRBJ2-1, with 10 bases lining up with TRBD1. This CDR3 has 17 amino acids. In germline, CDR1 is SGHRS, CDR2 YFSETQ. After removal of 4 bases from V and 9 bases from J, the junction contained 16 bases not matched to a gene. The CDR3 spells CASSMTGGAWISSEQFF. CDR3 bases: TGCGCCAGCAGCATGACAGGGGGCGCATGGATTTCGAGTGAGCAGTTCTTC.

The J gene is TRBJ2-3, the V gene TRBV14; 13 nucleotides agree with TRBD2. The CDR3 spans 17 residues. V shed 2 bases and J 3 bases; nucleotides not matched to a gene: 5. Germline values: CDR1 SGHDN, CDR2 FVKESK. CDR3 bases: TGTGCCAGCAGCCAATTTCGACTAGCGGGGGGAACAGATACGCAGTATTTT. It encodes CASSQFRLAGGTDTQYF.